The next 10 T cell receptor beta chains were all read from a single sample in a study of blood T cell repertoires in COVID-19. Sequencing used immunoSEQ multiplex PCR; TCRdb keeps in-frame clones, though not all of them. The profile shows around 190,000 clones, about 79% of them singletons. Sequencing was carried out using peripheral blood. These TCRs come from a human donor in a cohort sampled during active COVID-19.

The CDR3 is CASTDPGTSGRFTYNEQFF. CDR3 in DNA: TGTGCCAGCACCGACCCCGGGACTAGCGGGAGATTTACCTACAATGAGCAGTTCTTC. The V and J genes are TRBV28 and TRBJ2-1; 14 bases line up with TRBD2. The CDR3 has 19 residues. J was trimmed by 2 bases and V by 7 bases; bases with no gene match: 13. Looked up from germline, CDR1 is MDHEN and CDR2 is SYDVKM. Variable domain in full (rest from reference TRBV28 and TRBJ2-1): DVKVTQSSRYLVKRTGEKVFLECVQDMDHENMFWYRQDPGLGLRLIYFSYDVKMKEKGDIPEGYSVSREKKERFSLILESASTNQTSMYLCASTDPGTSGRFTYNEQFFGPGTRLTVL.

The chain has TRBV18 and TRBJ2-3; TRBD1 matches 8 bases. Per the germline V gene, CDR1 is KGHSH and CDR2 is LQKENI. This CDR3 is built from 15 residues. J gave up 4 bases and V 2 bases, and 5 bases lay outside the gene matches. The CDR3 protein is CASSPGAGGPDTQYF. The CDR3 DNA sequence: TGTGCCAGCTCACCAGGAGCAGGGGGCCCAGATACGCAGTATTTT. The full variable domain, completed using reference TRBV18 and TRBJ2-3, is NAGVMQNPRHLVRRRGQEARLRCSPMKGHSHVYWYRQLPEEGLKFMVYLQKENIIDESGMPKERFSAEFPKEGPSILRIQQVVRGDSAAYFCASSPGAGGPDTQYFGPGTRLTVL.

This chain uses TRBV18 with TRBJ1-1; 7 bases are shared with TRBD1. J lost 3 bases, V lost 3 bases, and 10 bases had no gene match. Germline values: CDR1 KGHSH, CDR2 LQKENI. This CDR3 region has 16 residues. CDR3 in DNA: TGTGCCAGCTCACCCCTCCCAGGGGGTCAGGACACTGAAGCTTTCTTT. Amino acid sequence: CASSPLPGGQDTEAFF.

The rearrangement uses TRBV19 and TRBJ1-5, with 11 nucleotides matching TRBD1. CDR1 is LNHDA and CDR2 is SQIVND in the germline V gene (reference sequence). There are 17 residues in the CDR3. J lost 0 bases, V lost 3 bases, and 4 bases had no gene match. CDR3 bases: TGTGCCAGTAGTATTCTAGGACAGGGGGCTAGCAATCAGCCCCAGCATTTT. Encoded protein: CASSILGQGASNQPQHF. The full variable domain, completed using reference TRBV19 and TRBJ1-5, is DGGITQSPKYLFRKEGQNVTLSCEQNLNHDAMYWYRQDPGQGLRLIYYSQIVNDFQKGDIAEGYSVSREKKESFPLTVTSAQKNPTAFYLCASSILGQGASNQPQHFGDGTRLSIL.

This chain joins TRBV27 and TRBJ2-1; TRBD1 matches 9 bases. J lost 5 bases, V lost 2 bases, and 13 bases had no gene match. Per germline, CDR1 MNHEY and CDR2 SMNVEV (reference sequence). The CDR3 is 18 amino acids. For the CDR3, the DNA is TGTGCCAGCAGTTTACGGCTTCAGGGGGACAGGGCCGACAATGAGCAGTTCTTC. This encodes CASSLRLQGDRADNEQFF.

V usage is TRBV5-1 and J usage is TRBJ1-6, with 7 bases identical to TRBD1. J was trimmed by 5 bases and V by 3 bases; bases with no gene match: 5. Germline CDR1 and CDR2: SGHRS and YFSETQ. The CDR3 length is 15 residues. In DNA, the CDR3 is TGCGCCAGCAGCTCCTCCGGGACAGATAATTCACCCCTCCACTTT. It yields the protein CASSSSGTDNSPLHF. Together with reference TRBV5-1 and TRBJ1-6, the CDR3 gives the full variable domain: KAGVTQTPRYLIKTRGQQVTLSCSPISGHRSVSWYQQTPGQGLQFLFEYFSETQRNKGNFPGRFSGRQFSNSRSEMNVSTLELGDSALYLCASSSSGTDNSPLHFGNGTRLTVT.

The V call is TRBV5-4, the J call TRBJ1-4; TRBD1 aligns across 9 bases. The CDR3 extends over 16 amino acids. The germline V gene encodes CDR1 SGHNT and CDR2 YYREEE (reference sequence). V shed 1 base, J shed 5 bases, and the junction held 6 bases outside the gene matches. CDR3 region: CASSLNAGTGNEKLFF. In DNA, the CDR3 is TGTGCCAGCAGCTTGAATGCTGGGACAGGGAATGAAAAACTGTTTTTT. Based on the CDR3 plus reference TRBV5-4 and TRBJ1-4, the full variable domain is ETGVTQSPTHLIKTRGQQVTLRCSSQSGHNTVSWYQQALGQGPQFIFQYYREEENGRGNFPPRFSGLQFPNYSSELNVNALELDDSALYLCASSLNAGTGNEKLFFGSGTQLSVL.

The chain has TRBV28 and TRBJ2-7, with 16 bases identical to TRBD2. CDR1 MDHEN and CDR2 SYDVKM come from the germline V gene. The CDR3 sequence is 18 residues long. J lost 3 bases, V lost 4 bases, and 9 bases had no gene match. CDR3 DNA: TGTGCCAGCAGTTCATCCTCGGGACTAGCGGGAGGGATCTACGAGCAGTACTTC. Translating gives CASSSSSGLAGGIYEQYF.

The chain joins TRBV16 to TRBJ2-2; tentatively, D is TRBD1 (6 bases). V shed 7 bases and J shed 1 base, with 16 bases lying between them. CDR1 and CDR2 (germline): KGHSY, FQNENV. CDR3 length: 16 amino acids. CDR3 DNA sequence: TGTGCCAGCATCCGGACAGAACTCCTGAACACCGGGGAGCTGTTTTTT. It yields the protein CASIRTELLNTGELFF.

This clone has a handful of counts. This sequence joins TRBV28 and TRBJ1-2, with 9 nucleotides matching TRBD1. CDR1 is MDHEN and CDR2 is SYDVKM in the germline V gene. The J segment lost 8 bases and the V segment lost 5 bases, leaving 9 bases of the junction unmatched. This CDR3 is built from 14 residues. The CDR3 region is CASSKGQGMGGYTF. For the CDR3, the DNA is TGTGCCAGCAGTAAGGGACAGGGTATGGGAGGCTACACCTTC.